This entry lists 16 T cell receptor beta chains sequenced from one sample in a study of cytomegalovirus exposure and HLA in healthy donors. Primers for the PCR totalled 60 Vbeta and 13 Jbeta. Libraries were prepared by immunoSEQ multiplex PCR; TCRdb keeps only in-frame clonotypes and omits some of them. The table records about 160,000 clones, under 80% of them present only once. The sample taken for sequencing was PBMCs. The origin of the receptors is a woman younger than 45 in good health and CMV-seronegative.

The chain links TRBV10-3 to TRBJ1-5; no reliable D call. From germline, CDR1 is ENHRY and CDR2 SYGVKD. Trimming pared 4 bases from V and 7 bases from J, leaving 11 bases between. CDR3 length: 13 residues. The CDR3 DNA follows: TGTGCCATCAGTGGAGAGGCCTCGCAGCCCCAGCATTTT. Translation gives CAISGEASQPQHF.

The CDR3 region has the DNA TGCGCCAGCAGCTTGGGGACTAGCGGGGACAATGAGCAGTTCTTC. Protein product: CASSLGTSGDNEQFF. This chain connects TRBV5-1 to TRBJ2-1; 12 bases align to TRBD2. Trimming took 0 bases from V and 5 from J; bases not matched to a gene: 0. The CDR3 is 15 amino acids. Germline-derived CDR1 and CDR2 are SGHRS and YFSETQ.

The CDR3 is CASSILQQGVDGYTF. The CDR3 DNA reads as TGCGCCAGCAGCATACTACAACAGGGGGTAGATGGCTACACCTTC. The V gene is TRBV5-1, the J gene TRBJ1-2; 8 bases fit TRBD1. Trimming took 4 bases from V and 6 from J; bases not matched to a gene: 11. This CDR3 spans 15 amino acids. Germline CDR1 is SGHRS and CDR2 is YFSETQ.

A word on this clone: One end of the junction is discordant with germline, which a read error may explain. The chain recombines TRBV11-3 with TRBJ1-5; TRBD1 matches 7 bases. Germline V gene data show CDR1 as SGHNT and CDR2 as YENEEA. This CDR3 has 17 residues. Here the CDR3 reads CASSLVGTGALNQPQHF. Written as DNA, the CDR3 is TGTGCCAGCAGCTTAGTAGGAACAGGGGCCCTTAATCAACCCCAGCATTTT.

The chain couples TRBV7-2 to TRBJ2-5; 7 positions match TRBD1. Germline V lookup: CDR1 SGHTA, CDR2 FQGNSA. CDR3 length: 14 amino acids. Trimming took 5 bases from V and 4 from J; bases not matched to a gene: 7. The CDR3 loop is CASSLEAGGETQYF. The CDR3 DNA is TGTGCCAGCAGCCTGGAGGCAGGGGGAGAGACCCAGTACTTC.

The V and J genes are TRBV9 and TRBJ2-3; TRBD1 aligns across 7 bases. V lost 4 bases and J lost 1; bases outside the gene matches: 9. The CDR3 extends over 16 amino acids. Germline CDR1 SGDLS, CDR2 YYNGEE. The CDR3 region has the DNA TGTGCCAGCAGCATCAAGGGGGCGGTGGGCACAGATACGCAGTATTTT. It codes for CASSIKGAVGTDTQYF.

The CDR3 loop is CASSQKTRVDPPAFF. CDR3 DNA sequence: TGCGCCAGCAGCCAGAAAACCAGGGTCGACCCCCCTGCTTTCTTT. The gene calls are TRBV4-1 and TRBJ1-1; possible D gene TRBD1, 5 bases. The germline V gene encodes CDR1 MGHRA and CDR2 YSYEKL. Trimming shortened V by 3 bases and J by 11 bases, and 22 bases separated the two germline ends. This CDR3 comprises 15 residues.

The chain combines TRBV27 with TRBJ2-7, with D possibly TRBD2 on 6 matching bases. With 5 bases removed from V and 0 bases from J, the gap between germline ends came to 11 bases. Germline CDR1 is MNHEY and CDR2 is SMNVEV (reference sequence). The CDR3 has 14 amino acids. The DNA of the CDR3 is TGTGCCAGCAGTCTGGGGGGAAGCTCCTACGAGCAGTACTTC. As protein: CASSLGGSSYEQYF.

The genes are TRBV5-1 and TRBJ1-4; 7 nucleotides line up with TRBD1. Germline assignment: CDR1 SGHRS and CDR2 YFSETQ. The CDR3 runs 14 residues. The ends lost 5 bases at V and 8 bases at J; junction bases unmatched: 9. In nucleotides, the CDR3 is TGCGCCAGCAGTGATGACAGGGATGCGGAAAAACTGTTTTTT. This encodes CASSDDRDAEKLFF.

V usage is TRBV28 and J usage is TRBJ1-4; D may be TRBD1 (5 bases). Germline V gene data show CDR1 as MDHEN and CDR2 as SYDVKM. The length of the CDR3 is 17 residues. Trimming pared 0 bases from V and 3 bases from J, leaving 14 bases between. CDR3 DNA sequence: TGTGCCAGCAGTTTATGGCAGGGAAGGTCAGCTAATGAAAAACTGTTTTTT. Its protein product is CASSLWQGRSANEKLFF.

The CDR3 sequence is CASSAPITSGANVLTF. The CDR3 DNA reads as TGTGCCAGCAGTGCCCCTATAACCTCTGGGGCCAACGTCCTGACTTTC. The genes are TRBV6-1 and TRBJ2-6; D unclear. Trimming left V 4 bases short and J 0 bases short, with 10 bases between. The CDR3 totals 16 residues. The germline gives CDR1 MNHNS, CDR2 SASEGT.

The chain employs TRBV30 and TRBJ1-6; 8 bases are shared with TRBD1. Trimming cost V 2 bases and J 9 bases; bases outside gene matches: 9. Germline CDR1 reads GTSNPN; CDR2 reads SVGIG (reference sequence). The CDR3 extends over 15 amino acids. DNA for the CDR3: TGTGCCTGGAGTACTCACAGGGGGTCTTTTTCACCCCTCCACTTT. Translating gives CAWSTHRGSFSPLHF.

This clone was detected once. CDR3 sequence reads: CASALAGDTDTQYF. In DNA, the CDR3 is TGCGCCTCCGCGCTAGCGGGGGACACAGATACGCAGTATTTT. The chain recombines TRBV5-1 with TRBJ2-3; TRBD2 aligns across 10 bases. Trimming removed 10 bases from V and 2 bases from J; junction bases left unmatched: 7. Germline CDR1 and CDR2: SGHRS and YFSETQ. The CDR3 covers 14 residues.

The chain carries TRBV5-1 and TRBJ1-6; 8 nucleotides line up with TRBD1. The V gene end was trimmed by 0 bases and the J gene end by 9 bases; junction bases not matched to a gene: 5. Per the germline V gene, CDR1 is SGHRS and CDR2 is YFSETQ. The CDR3 extends over 15 amino acids. CDR3 sequence (DNA): TGCGCCAGCAGCTTGGCTCCAGGGGGCGGTTCACCCCTCCACTTT. Its protein is CASSLAPGGGSPLHF.

The V gene is TRBV28, the J gene TRBJ1-6; no clear D gene. The V and J ends lost 2 bases and 17 bases respectively, with 10 bases between them. CDR3 length: 11 amino acids. Looked up from germline, CDR1 is MDHEN and CDR2 is SYDVKM. The CDR3 region has the DNA TGTGCCAGCAGTTTAGGGGAGAAATTCCACTTT. This gives the protein CASSLGEKFHF.

This clone has more than one count but fewer than ten. This chain links TRBV18 with TRBJ2-1; 7 bases fit TRBD2. Germline values: CDR1 KGHSH, CDR2 LQKENI. The trim removed 0 bases at V and 0 bases at J, leaving 5 bases unmatched. The CDR3 length is 17 residues. The CDR3 DNA reads TGTGCCAGCTCACCACCCCTAGCGGCTCTCTCCTACAATGAGCAGTTCTTC. Protein product: CASSPPLAALSYNEQFF.